These 21 T cell receptor beta chains originate from one sample sequenced in a study of T cells in Graves' hyperthyroidism and ophthalmopathy. Amplification targeted TCR beta CDR3 regions from RNA transcripts. When the TCR CDR3 underwent first-round RT-PCR, the HTBI primer set was used. TCRdb re-analysed the multiplex PCR reads in MiXCR, keeping a single row per CDR3 protein. Seen here are a few hundred thousand distinct CDR3 sequences, roughly an eighth observed once, and the top ten hold roughly 35%. Sequenced material: blood. Receptors originate from a woman between 40 and 50 years old with Graves' ophthalmopathy.

This clonotype was recorded at least ten times. This chain joins TRBV10-3 and TRBJ2-3; D gene ambiguous. CDR1 is ENHRY, CDR2 SYGVKD, per germline. The V end was cut by 3 bases, the J end by 6 bases, with 7 bases between. The CDR3 consists of 12 residues. CDR3 in amino acids: CAISDQSDTQYF. The CDR3 DNA follows: TGTGCCATCAGTGATCAATCTGATACGCAGTATTTT.

The gene calls are TRBV5-1 and TRBJ2-5, with D perhaps TRBD2 (7 bases). The CDR3 contains 15 residues. CDR1 is SGHRS and CDR2 is YFSETQ in the germline V gene. Trimming took 4 bases from V and 1 from J, leaving 14 bases between them. CDR3 nucleotide sequence: TGCGCCAGCAGCCCTGCGGGGGCACTCCAAGAGACCCAGTACTTC. It yields the protein CASSPAGALQETQYF.

This chain links TRBV10-3 with TRBJ2-3; D possibly corresponds to TRBD2 (6 bases). V was shortened by 2 bases and J by 2 bases, with 17 bases between the two germline ends. The CDR3 totals 17 residues. Germline assignment: CDR1 ENHRY and CDR2 SYGVKD. CDR3 residues: CAISEGTGTSLTDTQYF. The CDR3 nucleotides read TGTGCCATCAGTGAGGGAACCGGGACTTCCCTCACAGATACGCAGTATTTT.

This clonotype was seen ten or more times. The chain has TRBV11-1 and TRBJ2-1, with 10 bases lining up with TRBD2. Trimming cost V 1 base and J 6 bases; bases outside gene matches: 9. Per germline, CDR1 SGHAT and CDR2 FQDESV (reference sequence). There are 17 residues in the CDR3. CDR3 nucleotides: TGTGCCAGCAGCTTAGTCGGTGGGCTAGCGGGAGTCAATGAGCAGTTCTTC. Its translation is CASSLVGGLAGVNEQFF.

This clonotype occurred many times. The chain combines TRBV28 with TRBJ1-6, with D possibly TRBD1 on 5 matching bases. V was clipped by 7 bases and J by 7 bases, with 17 bases between them. The germline gives CDR1 MDHEN, CDR2 SYDVKM. The CDR3 spans 15 residues. The CDR3 reads CASNTWGRGNSPLHF. For the CDR3, the DNA is TGTGCCAGCAATACCTGGGGTAGGGGCAATTCACCCCTCCACTTT.

This clonotype was detected many times. The rearrangement links TRBV6-1 to TRBJ1-2; possibly TRBD1 for D (5 bases). V was pared by 4 bases and J by 4 bases, with 13 bases between. The CDR3 has 14 amino acids. Germline V gene sequence: CDR1 MNHNS, CDR2 SASEGT. In DNA, the CDR3 is TGTGCCAGCAGTGGGGCCGCGGGGGGCTATGGCTACACCTTC. Its translation: CASSGAAGGYGYTF.

There are a few counts of this clonotype. The genes are TRBV7-9 and TRBJ2-3, with no clear D. CDR1 is SEHNR, CDR2 FQNEAQ, per germline (reference sequence). This CDR3 comprises 14 residues. The V end was cut by 1 base, the J end by 1 base, with 6 bases between. The CDR3 loop reads CASSLVERTDTQYF. CDR3 in DNA: TGTGCCAGCAGCTTAGTGGAGCGCACAGATACGCAGTATTTT. Using reference TRBV7-9 and TRBJ2-3 for the parts outside the CDR3, the full variable domain is DTGVSQNPRHKITKRGQNVTFRCDPISEHNRLYWYRQTLGQGPEFLTYFQNEAQLEKSRLLSDRFSAERPKGSFSTLEIQRTEQGDSAMYLCASSLVERTDTQYFGPGTRLTVL.

This clonotype was seen repeatedly, ten times or more. The genes are TRBV11-2 and TRBJ2-1; D is possibly TRBD2 (6 bases). Trimming took 3 bases from V and 5 from J, leaving 17 bases between them. CDR3 size: 16 residues. From germline, CDR1 is SGHAT and CDR2 FQNNGV. This CDR3 reads CASSFNFGSVDNEQFF. In DNA, the CDR3 is TGTGCCAGCAGCTTTAACTTCGGGAGTGTGGACAATGAGCAGTTCTTC.

This clonotype showed up many times. This rearrangement joins TRBV20-1 to TRBJ2-1; 10 bases map to TRBD1. CDR3 length equals 13 residues. Germline V gives CDR1 DFQATT, CDR2 SNEGSKA (reference sequence). J lost 12 bases, V lost 4 bases, and 9 bases had no gene match. CDR3 residues: CSANTGTGDGQFF. As DNA, the CDR3 is TGCAGTGCTAACACCGGGACAGGGGATGGGCAGTTCTTC.

This clonotype was seen at least ten times. V gene TRBV27 combines with J gene TRBJ2-1; D is uncertain. The germline V and J ends were trimmed by 1 base and 1 base, with 11 bases remaining between them. Germline V gene data show CDR1 as MNHEY and CDR2 as SMNVEV (reference sequence). The CDR3 loop spans 16 amino acids. This CDR3 reads CASSLYGDWSYNEQFF. Here the CDR3 DNA reads TGTGCCAGCAGTTTATATGGAGATTGGTCCTACAATGAGCAGTTCTTC.

This clonotype was detected once. The chain carries TRBV5-1 and TRBJ2-5, with TRBD2 identical over 15 bases. CDR1 and CDR2 (germline): SGHRS, YFSETQ. The CDR3 is 18 amino acids. Trimming took 3 bases from V and 5 from J; bases not matched to a gene: 11. CDR3 sequence: CASSYGLAGGPEYETQYF. The CDR3, as DNA: TGCGCCAGCAGCTATGGACTAGCGGGGGGGCCAGAGTACGAGACCCAGTACTTC. Looking up the rest from reference TRBV5-1 and TRBJ2-5 gives the full variable domain: KAGVTQTPRYLIKTRGQQVTLSCSPISGHRSVSWYQQTPGQGLQFLFEYFSETQRNKGNFPGRFSGRQFSNSRSEMNVSTLELGDSALYLCASSYGLAGGPEYETQYFGPGTRLLVL.

This clonotype was seen at least ten times. The V gene is TRBV7-2, the J gene TRBJ1-2; D possibly corresponds to TRBD1 (6 bases). This CDR3 is built from 15 residues. The V and J ends lost 2 bases and 4 bases respectively, with 14 bases between them. Germline V CDR1 and CDR2: SGHTA, FQGNSA. This CDR3 is CASSLSRTAVYGYTF. The CDR3 DNA reads as TGTGCCAGCAGCTTATCCCGGACAGCGGTCTATGGCTACACCTTC.

This clonotype was observed at least ten times. The chain has TRBV2 and TRBJ1-5, with TRBD1 identical over 12 bases. V shed 6 bases and J 4 bases; nucleotides not matched to a gene: 4. Looked up from germline, CDR1 is SNHLY and CDR2 is FYNNEI. The CDR3 is made up of 15 amino acids. The CDR3 reads CASRLGQGANQPQHF. In DNA, the CDR3 is TGTGCCAGCAGACTGGGACAGGGGGCGAATCAGCCCCAGCATTTT.

The chain links TRBV3-1 to TRBJ2-6; D unclear. V shed 3 bases and J shed 2 bases, with 14 bases lying between them. The V gene's germline CDR1 is LGHDT and CDR2 YNNKEL (reference sequence). The CDR3 has 17 residues. The CDR3 region has the DNA TGTGCCAGCAGCCAGGTATCGGTGGCCCCTGGGGCCAACGTCCTGACTTTC. Its protein is CASSQVSVAPGANVLTF.

Many counts were recorded for this clonotype. The V and J genes are TRBV9 and TRBJ1-2; D is unclear. The CDR3 sequence is 15 residues long. The V end lost 0 bases, the J end lost 2 bases, and 11 bases lay between the germline ends. Germline CDR1 is SGDLS and CDR2 is YYNGEE. The CDR3 sequence: CASSVGWDFNYGYTF. The CDR3 nucleotides read TGTGCCAGCAGCGTAGGATGGGATTTCAACTATGGCTACACCTTC.

As concerns this clonotype: Given a much more abundant clone one base away, this may be a read error. The rearrangement links TRBV28 to TRBJ2-7, with 7 bases identical to TRBD2. The CDR3 has 15 amino acids. CDR1 and CDR2 (germline): MDHEN, SYDVKM. V lost 10 bases to trimming and J lost 0 bases; unmatched junction nucleotides: 12. This CDR3 is CANRPAASGSYEQYF. DNA for the CDR3: TGTGCCAACAGGCCAGCCGCTAGCGGCTCCTACGAGCAGTACTTC.

This clonotype was detected many times. The genes are TRBV28 and TRBJ1-4; TRBD1 matches 7 bases. CDR1 and CDR2 from the germline V gene are MDHEN and SYDVKM. The CDR3 has 15 residues. V lost 2 bases to trimming and J lost 7 bases; unmatched junction nucleotides: 7. The CDR3 reads CASSLVRTGGEKLFF. Here the CDR3 DNA reads TGTGCCAGCAGTTTAGTCCGGACAGGTGGTGAAAAACTGTTTTTT.

There are many counts of this clonotype. The V call is TRBV18, the J call TRBJ2-7; TRBD1 aligns across 7 bases. The J segment lost 3 bases and the V segment lost 6 bases, leaving 5 bases of the junction unmatched. This CDR3 contains 13 residues. Germline CDR1 is KGHSH and CDR2 is LQKENI. As DNA, the CDR3 is TGTGCCAGCTCCGGGACAGCCGGCTACGAGCAGTACTTC. It encodes CASSGTAGYEQYF.

This clonotype was counted at least ten times. This chain joins TRBV2 and TRBJ1-2; maybe TRBD1 (5 bases). V was cut by 3 bases and J by 2 bases, with 10 bases left in between. CDR1 and CDR2 from the germline V gene are SNHLY and FYNNEI. This CDR3 contains 14 residues. In DNA form, the CDR3 reads TGTGCCAGCAGTGAGGGGACCGCCAACTATGGCTACACCTTC. Protein product: CASSEGTANYGYTF.

The sample holds many counts of this clonotype. The chain links TRBV28 to TRBJ1-2; TRBD1 might be the D (5 bases). The CDR3 sequence is 13 residues long. Germline V lookup: CDR1 MDHEN, CDR2 SYDVKM. The V and J ends lost 3 bases and 6 bases respectively, with 11 bases between them. CDR3 sequence reads: CASSFGWGDGYTF. CDR3 bases: TGTGCCAGCAGTTTCGGGTGGGGGGATGGCTACACCTTC.

This clonotype showed up just a few times. The V and J genes are TRBV20-1 and TRBJ1-4; 8 nucleotides agree with TRBD1. V gave up 5 bases and J gave up 7 bases; unmatched junction bases: 3. The germline gives CDR1 DFQATT, CDR2 SNEGSKA (reference sequence). The CDR3 contains 12 residues. The CDR3 bases are TGCAGTGCTCAGGACAGGGTTGAAAAACTGTTTTTT. This codes for CSAQDRVEKLFF.